Sequencing of this TCR beta chain was carried out in a study of vaccination and CD4 T cells after COVID-19. Overall study results and limits: Post-vaccination reactive clonotypes (median 38) did not differ significantly from post-infection (21). Spike mono-reactivity applied to 304 of 307 vaccine-specific clones detected in convalescent patients.

The treatment denotes: approximately nine-day PBMC culture with coronavirus spike peptide pools or control peptides (ViraFEST assay). ViraFEST enlarged antigen-specific T cell populations with peptide pools and afterwards sequenced TCRs. As concerns this clonotype: What it binds is not known.

With 6 bases removed from V and 4 bases from J, the gap between germline ends came to 18 bases. Per germline, CDR1 DFQATT and CDR2 SNEGSKA (reference sequence). This CDR3 contains 14 residues. Cultured CD4+ T cell DNA underwent sequencing with the Oncomine TCR Beta short-read assay. TCRdb independently ran MiXCR on the PCR reads; one entry per CDR3 protein. The sample contains roughly 15,000 distinct CDR3 sequences, 48% of which appear only once. What was sequenced was CD4+ T cells from blood, cultured in vitro. The source of this sequence is a human donor who had recovered from COVID-19. J is TRBJ1-1 and V is TRBV20-1, with a weak D call TRBD1 (6 bases). The CDR3 bases are TGCAGTGCAGATGGGAGGAGGGGGGGCACTGAAGCTTTCTTT. It translates to CSADGRRGGTEAFF.